The 29 T cell receptor beta chains in this list originate from one sample, sequenced in a study of cytomegalovirus exposure and HLA in healthy donors. Sequencing used immunoSEQ multiplex PCR; TCRdb keeps in-frame clones, though not all of them. The sample holds 90,000 to 130,000 clones, about 85% seen once. Input material: PBMCs. The receptors stem from a young woman in good health and CMV-seronegative.

This chain connects TRBV19 to TRBJ2-7, with 7 positions matching TRBD1. The CDR3 is 18 residues long. Germline loops: CDR1 LNHDA, CDR2 SQIVND (reference sequence). V lost 5 bases and J lost 1; bases outside the gene matches: 17. CDR3 region: CASSPRTGDPVGSYEQYF. The CDR3 nucleotides are TGTGCCAGTAGTCCCCGGACAGGTGACCCAGTAGGGTCCTACGAGCAGTACTTC.

The chain links TRBV6-1 to TRBJ1-5; D unresolved. V gave up 5 bases and J gave up 1 base, with 6 bases separating them. In germline, CDR1 is MNHNS, CDR2 SASEGT. CDR3 length: 13 amino acids. The CDR3 sequence: CASSRESNQPQHF. The CDR3, as DNA: TGTGCCAGCAGTCGGGAAAGCAATCAGCCCCAGCATTTT.

CDR3 bases: TGTGCCAGCAGGACAGGGACATCCGACTCCTACGAGCAGTACTTC. It is translated as CASRTGTSDSYEQYF. The genes are TRBV5-4 and TRBJ2-7; 7 bases agree with TRBD1. CDR1 and CDR2 (germline): SGHNT, YYREEE (reference sequence). Unmatched junction bases numbered 8, after V lost 5 bases and J lost 0 bases. The CDR3 runs 15 residues.

The chain joins TRBV7-6 to TRBJ1-2; 7 positions agree with TRBD1. This CDR3 region has 15 residues. Germline V gene data show CDR1 as SGHVS and CDR2 as FNYEAQ. V lost 5 bases, J lost 6 bases, and 12 bases stayed unmatched. This CDR3 is CASSALRRGMDGYTF. CDR3 nucleotides: TGTGCCAGCAGCGCTTTACGCAGGGGGATGGATGGCTACACCTTC.

The rearrangement joins TRBV19 to TRBJ2-5; 10 nucleotides match TRBD1. Trimming removed 3 bases from V and 5 bases from J; junction bases left unmatched: 3. The germline V gene has CDR1 LNHDA and CDR2 SQIVND (reference sequence). There are 14 residues in the CDR3. CDR3 loop: CASSMTGGAETQYF. The DNA of the CDR3 is TGTGCCAGTAGTATGACAGGGGGCGCCGAGACCCAGTACTTC.

V gene TRBV11-2 combines with J gene TRBJ1-2, with 7 bases lining up with TRBD1. This CDR3 region has 15 residues. Germline V CDR1 and CDR2: SGHAT, FQNNGV. Trimming at V came to 1 base and at J to 1 base, leaving 3 bases not matched to a gene. The CDR3 nucleotides are TGTGCCAGCAGCTTAGGGGCAGGGGGTAACTATGGCTACACCTTC. Translated: CASSLGAGGNYGYTF.

The V and J genes are TRBV27 and TRBJ2-7, with TRBD1 identical over 10 bases. The CDR3 has 15 amino acids. The V and J ends lost 3 bases and 2 bases, in that order; junction bases with no gene match: 4. CDR1 is MNHEY, CDR2 SMNVEV, per germline (reference sequence). The DNA of the CDR3 is TGTGCCAGCAGTTTGACAGGGGGCTCGACCTACGAGCAGTACTTC. Amino acids: CASSLTGGSTYEQYF.

The V and J genes are TRBV9 and TRBJ2-1, with 11 bases identical to TRBD2. The V gene end was trimmed by 0 bases and the J gene end by 7 bases; junction bases not matched to a gene: 3. The CDR3 has 15 residues. Per the germline V gene, CDR1 is SGDLS and CDR2 is YYNGEE. The CDR3 spells CASSVGLAGHNEQFF. The CDR3 DNA follows: TGTGCCAGCAGCGTAGGACTAGCGGGGCATAATGAGCAGTTCTTC.

The chain recombines TRBV7-3 with TRBJ2-1; D might be TRBD2 (6 bases). V gave up 2 bases and J gave up 6 bases, with 14 bases separating them. This CDR3 region has 15 residues. The germline CDR1 and CDR2 sequences are SGHTA and FQGTGA. The CDR3 DNA follows: TGTGCCAGCAGCTTAGGGACGGGGGTGTTCAATGAGCAGTTCTTC. The encoded protein is CASSLGTGVFNEQFF.

The rearrangement uses TRBV6-5 and TRBJ1-1; D not resolved. This CDR3 has 15 residues. CDR1 and CDR2 from the germline V gene are MNHEY and SVGAGI. The V and J ends lost 0 bases and 2 bases respectively, with 10 bases between them. The CDR3 sequence is CASSYSDGINTEAFF. CDR3 coding DNA: TGTGCCAGCAGTTACTCGGACGGGATCAACACTGAAGCTTTCTTT.

This clone turned up a few times. The chain links TRBV7-2 to TRBJ2-7, with D unresolved. Trimming stripped 5 bases from V and 1 base from J, with 9 bases between. Germline V gene sequence: CDR1 SGHTA, CDR2 FQGNSA. The CDR3 consists of 13 residues. CDR3 sequence (DNA): TGTGCCAGCAGCACAGACATATCCTACGAGCAGTACTTC. Protein: CASSTDISYEQYF. Based on the CDR3 plus reference TRBV7-2 and TRBJ2-7, the full variable domain is GAGVSQSPSNKVTEKGKDVELRCDPISGHTALYWYRQSLGQGLEFLIYFQGNSAPDKSGLPSDRFSAERTGGSVSTLTIQRTQQEDSAVYLCASSTDISYEQYFGPGTRLTVT.

The rearrangement links TRBV19 to TRBJ2-7, with D possibly TRBD1 on 5 matching bases. Trimming left V 6 bases short and J 6 bases short, with 15 bases between. The CDR3 is 13 amino acids. Germline V lookup: CDR1 LNHDA, CDR2 SQIVND (reference sequence). The DNA for the CDR3 is TGTGCCAGTAGACCCGACAGAGCCCCCGAGCAGTACTTC. Translated, it gives CASRPDRAPEQYF.

The chain joins TRBV27 to TRBJ1-2, with TRBD1 identical over 10 bases. There are 16 residues in the CDR3. Germline V gene sequence: CDR1 MNHEY, CDR2 SMNVEV (reference sequence). The V and J ends lost 0 bases and 6 bases, in that order; junction bases with no gene match: 7. CDR3 nucleotide sequence: TGTGCCAGCAGTTTATCGCGGGGACAGGGGCAGGATGGCTACACCTTC. As protein: CASSLSRGQGQDGYTF.

The chain recombines TRBV11-2 with TRBJ2-3; TRBD2 aligns across 8 bases. The CDR3 extends over 16 amino acids. Germline values: CDR1 SGHAT, CDR2 FQNNGV. V dropped 5 bases and J dropped 2; count of bases not matched to a gene: 9. As DNA, the CDR3 is TGTGCCAGCAGCCTCTTCGGGGGGGGGTACACAGATACGCAGTATTTT. Translation: CASSLFGGGYTDTQYF.

This chain uses TRBV19 with TRBJ1-2, with TRBD1 as a possible D gene (6 bases). The V end lost 4 bases, the J end lost 3 bases, and 18 bases lay between the germline ends. Germline-derived CDR1 and CDR2 are LNHDA and SQIVND (reference sequence). This CDR3 has 16 amino acids. The CDR3 region is CASSTVPGVRDYGYTF. In DNA, the CDR3 is TGTGCCAGTAGTACGGTACCAGGGGTTCGGGACTATGGCTACACCTTC.

In nucleotides, the CDR3 is TGTGCCAGCAGCGTAGAGCTTAGCGGGGGGGCCGGAGATACGCAGTATTTT. It specifies CASSVELSGGAGDTQYF. J is TRBJ2-3 and V is TRBV9; 11 bases are a match to TRBD2. V shed 0 bases, J shed 5 bases, and the junction held 8 bases outside the gene matches. The CDR3 length is 17 residues. The germline gives CDR1 SGDLS, CDR2 YYNGEE. The complete variable domain, with remaining parts taken from reference TRBV9 and TRBJ2-3, reads DSGVTQTPKHLITATGQRVTLRCSPRSGDLSVYWYQQSLDQGLQFLIQYYNGEERAKGNILERFSAQQFPDLHSELNLSSLELGDSALYFCASSVELSGGAGDTQYFGPGTRLTVL.

V gene TRBV30 combines with J gene TRBJ1-2; tentatively, D is TRBD1 (6 bases). In germline, CDR1 is GTSNPN, CDR2 SVGIG (reference sequence). The CDR3 loop spans 15 amino acids. Trimming shortened V by 1 base and J by 4 bases, and 16 bases separated the two germline ends. CDR3 sequence: CAWSARGAPLYGYTF. The DNA of the CDR3 is TGTGCCTGGAGTGCCCGGGGGGCGCCCCTCTATGGCTACACCTTC.

This chain uses TRBV27 with TRBJ1-5; possibly TRBD1 for D (5 bases). Trimming took off 6 bases at V and 2 bases at J, with 11 bases between the two ends. Germline V gene sequence: CDR1 MNHEY, CDR2 SMNVEV (reference sequence). This CDR3 is built from 14 residues. The DNA for the CDR3 is TGTGCCAGCAGCCCGGGGGAGGGCAATCAGCCCCAGCATTTT. Translation: CASSPGEGNQPQHF.

The V gene is TRBV28, the J gene TRBJ1-4; perhaps TRBD1 as D (5 bases). Trimming left V 6 bases short and J 2 bases short, with 13 bases between. The CDR3 extends over 15 amino acids. Looked up from germline, CDR1 is MDHEN and CDR2 is SYDVKM. CDR3 residues: CASSSTGTTNEKLFF. CDR3 nucleotide sequence: TGTGCCAGCAGCTCCACAGGCACGACTAATGAAAAACTGTTTTTT.

V usage is TRBV18 and J usage is TRBJ1-4, with TRBD1 as a possible D gene (5 bases). This CDR3 spans 15 amino acids. V was cut by 1 base and J by 5 bases, with 11 bases left in between. Germline assignment: CDR1 KGHSH and CDR2 LQKENI. The CDR3 loop reads CASSPLTAFNEKLFF. CDR3 bases: TGTGCCAGCTCACCACTGACAGCCTTCAATGAAAAACTGTTTTTT. Full variable domain (remainder filled in from reference TRBV18 and TRBJ1-4): NAGVMQNPRHLVRRRGQEARLRCSPMKGHSHVYWYRQLPEEGLKFMVYLQKENIIDESGMPKERFSAEFPKEGPSILRIQQVVRGDSAAYFCASSPLTAFNEKLFFGSGTQLSVL.

V is TRBV11-2 and J is TRBJ2-3; D is ambiguous. The ends were cut back, 1 base at V and 2 bases at J, with 4 bases in the middle. The CDR3 runs 13 residues. Germline loops: CDR1 SGHAT, CDR2 FQNNGV. The CDR3 region has the DNA TGTGCCAGCAGCTTAGCGTTCACAGATACGCAGTATTTT. This encodes CASSLAFTDTQYF.

This clone showed up just once. The chain carries TRBV6-1 and TRBJ1-2; the D is unclear. Germline V gene data show CDR1 as MNHNS and CDR2 as SASEGT. The V end lost 7 bases, the J end lost 1 base, and 13 bases lay between the germline ends. This CDR3 is built from 14 residues. CDR3 sequence (DNA): TGTGCCAGCACTCGGACTCAACTTAACTATGGCTACACCTTC. Translating it yields CASTRTQLNYGYTF.

The rearrangement uses TRBV5-1 and TRBJ1-1; D uncertain. Germline CDR1 reads SGHRS; CDR2 reads YFSETQ. V was trimmed by 5 bases and J by 4 bases, leaving 15 bases between them. The CDR3 sequence is 14 residues long. CDR3 in DNA: TGCGCCAGCAGTAGGGTCCCGGAGGGCACTGAAGCTTTCTTT. Its protein is CASSRVPEGTEAFF.

The chain couples TRBV7-2 to TRBJ2-1; maybe TRBD2 (6 bases). V lost 3 bases and J 0 bases, leaving 9 bases between the germline ends. Germline values: CDR1 SGHTA, CDR2 FQGNSA. CDR3 size: 15 residues. The CDR3 is CASSFYGSSYNEQFF. CDR3 DNA sequence: TGTGCCAGCAGCTTCTACGGGAGCTCCTACAATGAGCAGTTCTTC.

This chain links TRBV29-1 with TRBJ1-1; possible D gene TRBD1, 5 bases. From germline, CDR1 is SQVTM and CDR2 ANQGSEA. The CDR3 spans 12 residues. The V gene lost 7 bases and the J gene lost 4 bases, with 13 bases spanning the gap. DNA for the CDR3: TGCAGCGGATACATCGGGGGCACTGAAGCTTTCTTT. Protein product: CSGYIGGTEAFF.

The genes are TRBV19 and TRBJ2-3; 13 bases fit TRBD2. The germline V gene has CDR1 LNHDA and CDR2 SQIVND (reference sequence). After removal of 5 bases from V and 2 bases from J, the junction contained 10 bases not matched to a gene. This CDR3 is built from 18 residues. The CDR3 sequence is CASSGGLAGAPSTDTQYF. CDR3 bases: TGTGCCAGTAGTGGAGGACTAGCGGGGGCGCCATCCACAGATACGCAGTATTTT. The whole variable domain, remainder taken from reference TRBV19 and TRBJ2-3, is DGGITQSPKYLFRKEGQNVTLSCEQNLNHDAMYWYRQDPGQGLRLIYYSQIVNDFQKGDIAEGYSVSREKKESFPLTVTSAQKNPTAFYLCASSGGLAGAPSTDTQYFGPGTRLTVL.

The chain couples TRBV4-2 to TRBJ2-3; 8 bases agree with TRBD2. CDR1 LGHNA and CDR2 YNFKEQ come from the germline V gene. The CDR3 is 16 amino acids. V was clipped by 0 bases and J by 1 base; unmatched bases: 3. The CDR3 spells CASSQDPAGGTDTQYF. Here the CDR3 DNA reads TGTGCCAGCAGCCAAGATCCAGCGGGGGGCACAGATACGCAGTATTTT.

The gene calls are TRBV1 and TRBJ2-7; TRBD1 is the table's D call and was not checked against the DNA. TRBV1 is shown as a pseudogene. This CDR3 is 14 amino acids long. This chain's CDR3 is CTSSQGGTVYEQYF. CDR3 nucleotide sequence: TGCACCAGCAGCCAAGGCGGGACAGTTTACGAGCAGTACTTC.

The V and J genes are TRBV6-6 and TRBJ2-3; D is perhaps TRBD2 (6 bases). Germline V gene lookup returns CDR1 MNHNY and CDR2 SVGAGI (reference sequence). The V end was cut by 8 bases, the J end by 2 bases, with 17 bases between. The CDR3 consists of 15 residues. Here the CDR3 reads CASVKGGAHTDTQYF. In nucleotides, the CDR3 is TGTGCCAGCGTAAAGGGCGGGGCCCACACAGATACGCAGTATTTT.